This entry lists 24 T cell receptor beta chains sequenced from one sample in a study of T-cell reconstitution after alpha-beta-depleted transplantation in children. Unique molecular identifiers tagged the TCRbeta library. TCRdb processed the PCR reads anew with MiXCR; each CDR3 protein has one entry. The sample records hundreds of thousands of distinct CDR3 sequences, 16% being singletons. The material was PBMCs from the stem cell graft donor, obtained from the stem cell graft. Every receptor here comes from a human donor who donated a stem cell graft to a child with acute myeloid leukemia.

This sequence joins TRBV12-3 or TRBV12-4 and TRBJ2-7; D not certain. This CDR3 has 11 amino acids. V lost 5 bases, J lost 8 bases, and 10 bases lay in between. The CDR3 bases are TGTGCCAGCAGTGGAGACGCTAAGCAGTACTTC. Translating it yields CASSGDAKQYF.

This clonotype was seen at least ten times. The rearrangement joins TRBV12-3 or TRBV12-4 to TRBJ1-1; D uncertain. The CDR3 contains 13 residues. Trimming took off 8 bases at V and 7 bases at J, with 17 bases between the two ends. DNA for the CDR3: TGTGCCAGCGCGATTGTTGAGGGCGGTGAAGCTTTCTTT. It encodes CASAIVEGGEAFF.

In its sample, this clonotype was seen many times. This rearrangement joins TRBV20-1 to TRBJ2-1; TRBD1 agrees at 11 bases. CDR1 and CDR2 from the germline V gene are DFQATT and SNEGSKA (reference sequence). The CDR3 spans 15 residues. With 1 base clipped from V and 13 bases from J, the junction kept 12 bases outside the gene matches. DNA for the CDR3: TGCAGTGCTAGAGGGGCCGGGACAGGGGGTATCATTCAGTTCTTC. It specifies CSARGAGTGGIIQFF.

This clonotype was found many times. This rearrangement joins TRBV20-1 to TRBJ2-7; tentatively, D is TRBD1 or TRBD2 (5 bases each). This CDR3 is 12 amino acids long. CDR1 and CDR2 (germline): DFQATT, SNEGSKA (reference sequence). The CDR3 spells CSARDQGYEQYF. CDR3 coding DNA: TGCAGCGCTCGGGACCAGGGATACGAGCAGTACTTC.

The chain links TRBV5-5 to TRBJ2-2, with a possible D match to TRBD1 (6 bases). Germline lookup yields CDR1 SGHKS and CDR2 YYEKEE (reference sequence). The CDR3 runs 15 residues. Trimming left V 5 bases short and J 6 bases short, with 17 bases between. DNA of the CDR3: TGTGCCAGCAGTCGCCCCTCACAGGGTCCCGGGGAGCTGTTTTTT. This codes for CASSRPSQGPGELFF.

This clonotype was seen a few times. The genes are TRBV7-2 and TRBJ2-2; TRBD2 agrees at 7 bases. CDR1 and CDR2 (germline): SGHTA, FQGNSA. There are 14 residues in the CDR3. V lost 3 bases to trimming and J lost 6 bases; unmatched junction nucleotides: 4. The CDR3 DNA is TGTGCCAGCAGCTTCGTCGGACTAGCCGGGGAGCTGTTTTTT. Translation: CASSFVGLAGELFF.

This clonotype was detected many times. V usage is TRBV20-1 and J usage is TRBJ1-1; D not certain. The ends were cut back, 6 bases at V and 5 bases at J, with 16 bases in the middle. The germline CDR1 and CDR2 sequences are DFQATT and SNEGSKA (reference sequence). The CDR3 is 13 amino acids. This CDR3 is CSAPDPKDTEAFF. As DNA, the CDR3 is TGCAGTGCCCCTGACCCCAAGGATACTGAAGCTTTCTTT.

The CDR3 spells CASSWTSGFNEQFF. The CDR3 DNA reads as TGTGCCAGCAGCTGGACTAGCGGGTTCAATGAGCAGTTCTTC. This chain links TRBV7-2 with TRBJ2-1, with TRBD2 identical over 11 bases. This CDR3 spans 14 amino acids. Unmatched junction bases numbered 2, after V lost 4 bases and J lost 6 bases. Germline CDR1 and CDR2: SGHTA and FQGNSA.

This clonotype was observed many times. The chain links TRBV12-3 or TRBV12-4 to TRBJ1-1; no clear D gene. This CDR3 spans 11 amino acids. V was pared by 4 bases and J by 11 bases, with 11 bases between. In DNA form, the CDR3 reads TGTGCCAGCAGTTCCTCCTCCCAGGCTTTCTTT. Its protein is CASSSSSQAFF.

This clonotype was observed at least ten times. CDR3 amino acids: CSILGTVLNQPQHF. For the CDR3, the DNA is TGCAGTATTCTCGGGACAGTGCTTAATCAGCCCCAGCATTTT. The chain recombines TRBV20-1 with TRBJ1-5; 7 bases are shared with TRBD1. This CDR3 contains 14 residues. Germline CDR1 DFQATT, CDR2 SNEGSKA (reference sequence). V trimming: 8 bases; J trimming: 4 bases; junction bases outside the gene matches: 11.

This clonotype was seen only once. This chain links TRBV6-5 with TRBJ2-7, with no clear D. This CDR3 region has 15 residues. CDR1 is MNHEY, CDR2 SVGAGI, per germline. Trimming shortened V by 4 bases and J by 3 bases, and 16 bases separated the two germline ends. CDR3: CASSSWTAKDYEQYF. The CDR3, as DNA: TGTGCCAGCAGTTCGTGGACCGCGAAGGACTACGAGCAGTACTTC.

The chain is built from TRBV5-1 and TRBJ1-2; 9 bases fit TRBD1. V gave up 3 bases and J gave up 4 bases; unmatched junction bases: 4. The CDR3 sequence is 14 residues long. Germline V gene lookup returns CDR1 SGHRS and CDR2 YFSETQ. CDR3 bases: TGCGCCAGCAGCTGGACAGGGGATGGCTATGGCTACACCTTC. This encodes CASSWTGDGYGYTF. Full variable domain (missing parts from reference TRBV5-1 and TRBJ1-2): KAGVTQTPRYLIKTRGQQVTLSCSPISGHRSVSWYQQTPGQGLQFLFEYFSETQRNKGNFPGRFSGRQFSNSRSEMNVSTLELGDSALYLCASSWTGDGYGYTFGSGTRLTVV.

The table lists this clonotype with many counts. The V and J genes are TRBV20-1 and TRBJ1-5; TRBD1 is a possible D gene (5 bases). V was shortened by 0 bases and J by 2 bases, with 11 bases between the two germline ends. Germline-derived CDR1 and CDR2 are DFQATT and SNEGSKA (reference sequence). The CDR3 consists of 15 residues. CDR3 sequence reads: CSARDWGEGNQPQHF. CDR3 DNA: TGCAGTGCTAGAGATTGGGGGGAGGGCAATCAGCCCCAGCATTTT.

There are a few counts of this clonotype. The chain uses TRBV7-9 and TRBJ2-2; D unresolved. The CDR3 covers 12 residues. V lost 9 bases to trimming and J lost 3 bases, with 8 bases between them. CDR1 and CDR2 (germline): SEHNR, FQNEAQ (reference sequence). The CDR3 region is CARQPYTGELFF. In DNA form, the CDR3 reads TGTGCCAGACAGCCCTACACCGGGGAGCTGTTTTTT. Using reference TRBV7-9 and TRBJ2-2 for the parts outside the CDR3, the full variable domain is DTGVSQNPRHKITKRGQNVTFRCDPISEHNRLYWYRQTLGQGPEFLTYFQNEAQLEKSRLLSDRFSAERPKGSFSTLEIQRTEQGDSAMYLCARQPYTGELFFGEGSRLTVL.

This clonotype was seen ten or more times. The chain links TRBV20-1 to TRBJ2-7; 8 nucleotides match TRBD1. The CDR3 covers 13 residues. CDR1 and CDR2 from the germline V gene are DFQATT and SNEGSKA (reference sequence). The V gene end was trimmed by 1 base and the J gene end by 4 bases; junction bases not matched to a gene: 3. The CDR3: CSARAGGGYEQYF. In DNA form, the CDR3 reads TGCAGTGCTAGAGCAGGGGGCGGTTACGAGCAGTACTTC.

This clonotype appeared many times. This chain connects TRBV6-1 to TRBJ2-1, with TRBD2 matching 8 bases. The CDR3 runs to 15 residues. Per the germline V gene, CDR1 is MNHNS and CDR2 is SASEGT. The V segment lost 6 bases and the J segment 3 bases; nucleotides outside the gene matches: 7. DNA for the CDR3: TGTGCCAGCAGGACGACGGGGGGGGGCTACAATGAGCAGTTCTTC. This encodes CASRTTGGGYNEQFF.

There are a few counts of this clonotype. V usage is TRBV4-3 and J usage is TRBJ1-4; 12 nucleotides match TRBD1. Germline V lookup: CDR1 LGHNA, CDR2 YSLEER. The ends lost 0 bases at V and 8 bases at J; junction bases unmatched: 1. The CDR3 spans 15 residues. The CDR3 region is CASSQEGTGGEKLFF. CDR3 DNA sequence: TGCGCCAGCAGCCAAGAGGGGACAGGGGGCGAAAAACTGTTTTTT.

This clonotype was found many times. This chain links TRBV25-1 with TRBJ2-1; 8 bases are a match to TRBD1. The CDR3 is 17 residues long. Germline values: CDR1 MGHDK, CDR2 SYGVNS. V was clipped by 4 bases and J by 4 bases; unmatched bases: 12. The chain's CDR3 is CASSALGTGEGYNEQFF. The CDR3 region has the DNA TGTGCCAGCAGTGCACTGGGGACAGGAGAGGGTTACAATGAGCAGTTCTTC. The full variable domain, with the rest looked up from reference TRBV25-1 and TRBJ2-1, is EADIYQTPRYLVIGTGKKITLECSQTMGHDKMYWYQQDPGMELHLIHYSYGVNSTEKGDLSSESTVSRIRTEHFPLTLESARPSHTSQYLCASSALGTGEGYNEQFFGPGTRLTVL.

This sequence joins TRBV28 and TRBJ2-7; D not resolved. Trimming took off 6 bases at V and 0 bases at J, with 12 bases between the two ends. This CDR3 comprises 14 residues. Germline V gives CDR1 MDHEN, CDR2 SYDVKM. CDR3 sequence: CASSLGLSSYEQYV. The CDR3, as DNA: TGTGCCAGCAGCCTAGGGCTCAGCTCCTACGAGCAGTACGTC.

This clonotype showed up just a few times. This rearrangement joins TRBV5-1 to TRBJ1-5; 9 bases map to TRBD1. This CDR3 is 13 amino acids long. Losses at the gene ends were 7 bases for V and 6 bases for J; bases not matched to a gene: 5. Germline loops: CDR1 SGHRS, CDR2 YFSETQ. The CDR3 region has the DNA TGCGCCAGCCGGGACAGGGATGGTCAGCCCCAGCATTTT. Protein sequence: CASRDRDGQPQHF.

This chain links TRBV2 with TRBJ2-3, with 13 positions matching TRBD2. CDR1 and CDR2 (germline): SNHLY, FYNNEI. This CDR3 contains 17 residues. Germline trimming cut 2 bases from V and 1 base from J; bases unmatched to any gene: 3. CDR3 region: CASSEPGLAGGTDTQYF. The CDR3 DNA follows: TGTGCCAGCAGTGAACCAGGACTAGCGGGGGGCACAGATACGCAGTATTTT.

The chain is built from TRBV21-1 and TRBJ1-3; TRBD1, the table's D call, lacks a check against the DNA. TRBV21-1 is listed as a pseudogene. CDR3 length: 17 amino acids. CDR3 amino acids: CASAYHRDGFGGNTIYF. Written as DNA, the CDR3 is TGTGCCAGCGCATATCACCGGGACGGCTTCGGAGGAAACACCATATATTTT.

V gene TRBV7-8 combines with J gene TRBJ1-1, with D maybe TRBD1 (6 bases). V was cut by 4 bases and J by 1 base, with 16 bases left in between. CDR1 is SGHVS and CDR2 is FQNEAQ in the germline V gene. This CDR3 is 16 amino acids long. Here the CDR3 reads CASSSGQFMANTEAFF. The CDR3 DNA follows: TGTGCCAGCAGCTCCGGACAGTTTATGGCGAACACTGAAGCTTTCTTT.

The CDR3 sequence: CASSQAGHREPQHF. CDR3 coding DNA: TGTGCCAGCAGCCAAGCCGGCCATCGGGAGCCCCAGCATTTT. The rearrangement links TRBV14 to TRBJ1-5; no clear D. CDR3 size: 14 residues. The V and J ends lost 1 base and 8 bases respectively, with 12 bases between them. The germline V gene encodes CDR1 SGHDN and CDR2 FVKESK.